This paragraph reports one T cell receptor (beta chain). Its antigen remains unidentified. This specimen includes other DNA sequences encoding the same CDR3. This sample stems from a study of T cell responses to AZD1222 COVID-19 vaccine. This table comes from immunoSEQ multiplex PCR, and its TCRdb copy is limited to in-frame clones, with some not included. Altogether 140,000 to 150,000 clones are present, more than 70% being singletons, with the ten largest covering 5% to 6%. Trimming took off 4 bases at V and 6 bases at J, with 3 bases between the two ends. CDR1 and CDR2 (germline): SQVTM, ANQGSEA. The CDR3 has 10 amino acids. Whole-study results and caveats: Targets within unmutated variant regions were reportedly found for nearly half of spike-specific TCRs. Donors in the cohort were predominantly white British and more often female, and clonal diversity was possibly underestimated. Spike-specific TCR breadth rose after two AZD1222 doses, and depth rose as well. Mapped onto spike, vaccine-associated CD4 TCRs spanned it and were dominant at 160-218 and 743-854.

This TCR came from an adult who received the AZD1222 COVID-19 vaccine. The rearrangement joins TRBV29-1 to TRBJ1-4; D gene ambiguous. The sample was peripheral blood, taken 28 days after the second AZD1222 dose. The CDR3 DNA sequence: TGCAGCGTTGGTGATGAAAAACTGTTTTTT. Amino acid sequence: CSVGDEKLFF.